This T cell receptor (beta chain) is drawn from a study of cytomegalovirus exposure and HLA in healthy donors (dated by TCRdb to 2017 to 2019). Notes on the research overall: According to an earlier analysis of a few hundred of the donors, some 170 million T cells yielded 90 million to 130 million unique TCR beta sequences and around 280 Gb of sequence data. HLA typing included class I and class II loci at four-digit resolution. In an earlier analysis of roughly 600 of the donors, high-throughput TCR beta sequencing was used to judge whether each TCR beta V gene segment behaved as functional or pseudogenic. Donor age, sex, ethnicity and CMV serostatus were collected together with the repertoire data. A later analysis re-examined previously published TCR beta repertoires from just over 650 donors and added high-resolution HLA genotyping to investigate patterns of TCR occurrence. High-throughput TCR immunosequencing, statistical association of individual TCRs with disease status, and machine learning were combined to predict cytomegalovirus infection status. An early release covering 550 to 700 HLA-typed donors comprised about 320 gigabases of sequencing data and around 86 million unique TCR sequences. Genome-wide SNP genotypes for about 55% of the roughly 670 donors were used in a later genetic analysis, which treated that subset as a discovery cohort. Typing coverage differed by locus: A, B, C, DRB1 and DQB1 were typed in roughly 620-630 donors, DQA1 in about 560, DPA1 in 600 to 610, and DPB1 in just under 480. Along with the roughly 700-subject first cohort, a separate validation cohort of over a hundred different subjects was used. Four or five DR-DQ haplotypes were handled as single units for association and clustering because linkage in the cohort was strong. On average, 235,054 unique TCR beta nucleotide sequences were sequenced per donor among 398 genotyped donors of the cohort, with roughly 18% of those sequences being non-productive. The later analysis used no new phenotypic data to find candidate immune exposures, relying instead on TCR beta sequences and their occurrence across donors. Every discovery cohort repertoire had been produced on one sequencing platform. The aim of the study was to test whether cataloging public T cell receptors could identify signatures of past pathogen exposure. Using immunosequencing, the study profiled T cell repertoires from about 650 subjects and related those repertoires to cytomegalovirus serostatus. Of the 398 genotyped donors, roughly 80% fell in the genetic ancestry cluster associated with self-reported Caucasian donors. Overall study outcomes, separate from this receptor: In a later analysis, HLA-associated TCR beta chains were found to be more clonally expanded and to have lower generation probabilities than equally common non-associated chains. Some IMGT-functional V segments, including TRBV6-2 and TRBV6-3, could not be told apart with the 87-base-pair reads, so those segments were excluded. The presence/absence analyses assumed that sequencing depth was roughly uniform across donors, and that assumption may not be true. A later genetic analysis reported fewer N-insertions in productive TCRs among donors in an Asian-associated ancestry cluster than the approximately 700-donor mean. When HLA alleles, especially DR and DQ, strongly co-occurred, TCR associations were difficult to assign to individual alleles. The sequencing pipeline was judged likely to have produced a cluster of highly shared sequence variants as a technical artifact. Specific HLA alleles were associated with more than 15,000 TCR beta sequences at a false discovery rate of 0.05 in a later analysis. Cytomegalovirus status was reported to be diagnosed by the classifier with high specificity and sensitivity in both the original and validation cohorts. V-gene and J-gene trimming of TCR beta chains was associated with a missense DCLRE1C variant in a later genetic analysis, and the association was replicated in an independent cohort. The cohort was sequenced for TCR beta chains only, and without alpha or paired-chain data the features that could be detected were limited. In a later analysis, the rate of TCR association differed among HLA loci, with DRB1 alleles having the most associated TCRs and HLA-C alleles having the fewest. The authors suggested that the approach could potentially be extended to other disease states and immunological phenotypes. In a later analysis, several top co-occurrence clusters were reported to appear linked to parvovirus B19, influenza, CMV and Epstein-Barr virus. In a later analysis, most CMV-associated TCR beta chains were found to appear HLA-restricted, with HLA associations seemingly driven largely by CMV exposure. A further reported finding was that TCR beta sequences accurately predicted the HLA-A and HLA-B alleles for most subjects in the first cohort. Because some donors lacked HLA typing at each locus, the association tests relied only on the typed subset. Across donors, most TCR sequences were observed very rarely, whereas some public TCRs were present in many individuals. Seventeen rarely observed V segments, including chromosome 9 orphons, were excluded from the earlier analysis of a few hundred of the donors because counts were too low. Linkage disequilibrium might explain the correlated functional status among segregating V segments, but an unknown experimental factor could not be excluded. The study gave a list of 150 to 200 TCR beta chains associated with cytomegalovirus. For the cohort, immune exposure information was limited to CMV serostatus. In an earlier analysis of some 640 of the donors, most TCR beta V segments were observed in productive rearrangements about 90% or about 30% of the time, broadly matching IMGT annotations. Three of the identified cytomegalovirus-associated TCR beta chains were confirmed in vitro to be specific for cytomegalovirus antigens.

Turning to this clone: Its antigen is still unknown. The sample holds no much larger clone one base away, and base qualities are not on file.

In total, approximately 610 healthy bone marrow donors made up the cohort. At the time of sampling, all cohort members were nominally healthy, though unrecorded immune exposures were likely present. The donor tested CMV seronegative, placing the donor among the approximately 360 seronegative members of the cohort. Every donor gave a peripheral blood sample, and the peripheral blood mononuclear cells from that sample were used for TCR beta sequencing. Genomic DNA extraction from the blood cell samples was performed with the Qiagen DNeasy Blood Extraction Kit. Including the terminal cysteine and phenylalanine, the CDR3 comprises 16 residues. The DNA shown is the 48-base CDR3, in frame from base 1. After removal of 5 bases from V and 2 bases from J, the junction retains 9 bases not matched to a gene. CDR1 and CDR2, per the germline V gene, are SGHVS and FQNEAQ. Preparation of the library involved the immunoSEQ multiplex PCR assay. The multiplex PCR relied on a mix of 60 forward primers for TCR Vbeta segments and 13 reverse primers for TCR Jbeta segments. The CDR3 region of rearranged TCR beta genes was amplified from genomic DNA by a multiplex PCR assay. The Illumina HiSeq System was used to sequence the amplified TCR beta libraries as 87-base-pair reads. Per the original workflow: In a later analysis, some 80 million unique TCR beta chains were counted across the roughly 670 repertoires, and roughly 10 million of these chains were shared by at least two donors. Raw reads were error-corrected and collapsed into unique sequences by a nearest-neighbor algorithm in which closely related sequences were merged to remove PCR and sequencing errors. Alignment of CDR3 sequences to IMGT reference sequences was used to assign V, D and J gene segments. For a sequence to be retained, at least a six-nucleotide match to both a V gene segment and a J gene segment was required. A rearrangement counted as productive if the CDR3 had no stop codons and remained in frame with V and J, and every other rearrangement counted as non-productive. CDR3 was defined according to IMGT convention as the region running from the second conserved V-encoded cysteine to the conserved J-encoded phenylalanine. Sequences without an unambiguous match to a single V gene segment were excluded from the earlier analysis of almost 600 of the donors. In an earlier analysis of several hundred of the donors, V segments were called functional above 56.7% productive rearrangements and were called segregating when the between-donor standard deviation exceeded 5%. A statistical classification framework was developed to diagnose cytomegalovirus status using the catalog of TCR beta chain sequences. A later analysis assigned V and J genes by comparing TCR nucleotide sequences with IMGT/GENE-DB human TR gene sequences. In a later analysis, CDR3 sequences and most-parsimonious VDJ recombination scenarios were assigned using the TCRdist pipeline. A later analysis defined each TCR beta chain by its CDR3 amino acid sequence plus V-gene family, and excluded reads lacking a unique V-gene family. In a later analysis, approximately 640 highly shared, low-generation-probability nucleotide sequences were removed to address suspected cross-contamination and a sequencing artifact. A later analysis calculated a clonal expansion index for each public chain from normalized within-repertoire ranks of inferred template counts. In a later analysis, generation probabilities were computed using a VDJ recombination model fitted to out-of-frame rearrangements, and the results were checked against IGoR. In a later analysis, TCR-TCR, TCR-HLA and TCR-CMV co-occurrence was scored with hypergeometric tests, and a repertoire-size bias correction was applied to TCR pairs. In a later analysis, false discovery rates were estimated by permuting HLA or CMV assignments 20 times. In a later analysis, co-occurring TCRs were grouped using DBSCAN, and TCRdist sequence similarity was added for clustering within HLA-allele-positive subsets. Co-occurrence clustering excluded repertoires with fewer than 30,000 or more than 120,000 public chains, plus five with anomalous nucleotide sharing. TCRdb took this table from immuneACCESS and kept in-frame rearrangements with V and J called. Such tables lack part of the clones; where checked against another copy, unresolved V genes explain under half of the gap, and the rest is unexplained. V, J and clone size were drawn from that table, and D and trimming were deduced from the DNA. The table for this sample lists roughly 130,000 clones; around four fifths of them were counted only once. Clones ranked in the top ten supply approximately 1% of the sample.

What was sequenced was PBMCs. This TCR was sampled from a boy aged 5-17 years in good health and CMV-seronegative. The chain links TRBV7-8 with TRBJ2-1; 7 bases in the junction line up with TRBD2. The CDR3 protein is CASSRGVASTYNEQFF. The sequenced DNA is TGTGCCAGCAGCCGGGGGGTAGCGTCGACCTACAATGAGCAGTTCTTC. The CDR3 plus the reference TRBV7-8 and TRBJ2-1 genes for the other parts give the full variable domain: GAGVSQSPRYKVAKRGQDVALRCDPISGHVSLFWYQQALGQGPEFLTYFQNEAQLDKSGLPSDRFFAERPEGSVSTLKIQRTQQEDSAVYLCASSRGVASTYNEQFFGPGTRLTVL.